This T cell receptor (beta chain) comes out of a study of T cell responses to AZD1222 COVID-19 vaccine (dated by TCRdb to the early 2020s). With regard to the full study: AZD1222 recipients with second doses at about 4 weeks or about 12 weeks were pooled, because spike-specific TCR depth and breadth did not differ between schedules. Trial participants were enrolled into age subgroups of 18-55, 56-69 and 70-plus years, which contained around 150, 28 and 57 TCR-sequenced participants, respectively. TCR sequencing covered approximately 230 trial participants: 207 given two doses of AZD1222 and around 26 given two doses of MenACWY control vaccine.

The time point label on this specimen signifies: baseline before first vaccination. The vaccinee samples were drawn from two UK trials, COV001 and COV002, one of which was a single-blind randomized controlled phase 2/3 trial testing AZD1222 (ChAdOx1 nCoV-19) in healthy adults. For TCRbeta chain sequencing, PBMC samples were collected from trial participants at day 0 and at day 28 after the second dose. Broad study findings and their caveats: The 56-69-year group was small, and its depth increase did not reach significance, likely because of low power. Most participants were white British and females outnumbered males, and the authors suggested that clonal diversity may have been underestimated. After two AZD1222 doses, both the breadth and the depth of spike-specific TCRs were significantly higher than at day 0 and than in MenACWY recipients. Reportedly, close to half of the unique spike-specific TCRs recognized epitopes lying outside the regions that are mutated in the B.1.351 and B.1.1.7 variants. Vaccine-associated CD4 TCRs spanned the whole spike protein, with dominant responses in regions 160-218 and 743-854. Conclusions about previously exposed vaccinees are limited, since just 5 to 7 AZD1222 recipients were seropositive for SARS-CoV-2 at baseline. Because no day 14 peak-response samples were available, the repertoires could be characterized only after the peak T cell response.

A note on this clone: Its cognate antigen has yet to be identified. No per-base quality is available; no much larger clone lies one base away.

Measured from the cysteine to the phenylalanine, the CDR3 is 16 residues long. The kept DNA is CDR3 alone, 48 bases in frame from the first base. Trimming removed 0 bases from V and 3 bases from J, leaving 11 bases between the germline ends. CDR1 and CDR2 are read off the germline V gene (reference sequence) as SGHAT and FQDESV. The CDR3 regions of human TCRbeta chains were analyzed by immunosequencing. In the paper's pipeline: TCRs in the repertoires were compared against a reference library of SARS-CoV-2-specific TCRs that had been generated with the MIRA antigen-specificity platform. Breadth was defined as the fraction of unique TCRs that were SARS-CoV-2-associated, and depth was defined as the fraction of total T cells that were SARS-CoV-2-associated. Using the MIRA data, each spike-specific TCR was mapped to the spike region that the TCR reacts to and placed in a CD4 or CD8 class. Log10-transformed breadth and depth values were compared by one-way ANOVA with Sidak's multiple comparisons tests. Sourced from immuneACCESS, this table was stored by TCRdb with only in-frame sequences that have V and J called. A share of the clones is absent; for the studies checked, an unresolved V gene accounts for under half, and the remainder has no known explanation. The DNA gave D and trimming, while V, J and clone size come from that table. This sample has about 170,000 clones in its table, and roughly 92% of those were observed once. The ten largest clones capture about 3% of the sample.

The V and J genes are TRBV11-1 and TRBJ2-2, with TRBD2 tentatively as D gene (5 bases match). The specimen was peripheral blood, collected on day 0 of AZD1222 vaccination. This TCR was sampled from an adult in good health. The DNA reads TGTGCCAGCAGCTTAGCGCCAGGAGGTTACACCGGGGAGCTGTTTTTT. Translated, this gives CASSLAPGGYTGELFF.